This passage covers 3 T cell receptor beta chains from one sample sequenced in a study of beta chain features in type 1 diabetes. Study-level results: Moderate yet significant TCRB CDR3 shortening was seen in Type 1 diabetes patients in all four CD4+ subsets.

The whole isolated RNA underwent reverse transcription, so sequencing captured expressed TCRB transcripts. This table comes from immunoSEQ multiplex PCR, and its TCRdb copy is limited to in-frame clones, with some not included. Of more than 120,000 clones listed, approximately 13% are singletons. The antigens for these receptors are not known. Input material: central memory CD4+ T cells from blood. These receptors were collected from a man between 18 and 35 years old with type 1 diabetes.

This sequence joins TRBV19 and TRBJ2-3; TRBD2 might be the D (6 bases). Trimming stripped 6 bases from V and 0 bases from J, with 13 bases between. CDR1 LNHDA and CDR2 SQIVND come from the germline V gene (reference sequence). The CDR3 spans 15 residues. The CDR3 loop is CASRDGGRSTDTQYF. The CDR3 coding sequence is TGTGCCAGTAGGGACGGAGGGAGGAGCACAGATACGCAGTATTTT.

V and J are TRBV9 and TRBJ2-3; D possibly corresponds to TRBD2 (6 bases). This CDR3 comprises 14 residues. Trimming took off 3 bases at V and 2 bases at J, with 10 bases between the two ends. Germline values: CDR1 SGDLS, CDR2 YYNGEE. The CDR3: CASSAASDTDTQYF. For the CDR3, the DNA is TGTGCCAGCAGCGCTGCTAGCGACACAGATACGCAGTATTTT.

This clone was observed at least ten times. V is TRBV7-9 and J is TRBJ2-7; D is unclear. The CDR3 totals 10 residues. Germline V gene sequence: CDR1 SEHNR, CDR2 FQNEAQ (reference sequence). V was cut by 4 bases and J by 2 bases, with 0 bases left in between. CDR3 sequence reads: CASSSYEQYF. Here the CDR3 DNA reads TGTGCCAGCAGCTCCTACGAGCAGTACTTC. Full variable domain (remainder filled in from reference TRBV7-9 and TRBJ2-7): DTGVSQNPRHKITKRGQNVTFRCDPISEHNRLYWYRQTLGQGPEFLTYFQNEAQLEKSRLLSDRFSAERPKGSFSTLEIQRTEQGDSAMYLCASSSYEQYFGPGTRLTVT.